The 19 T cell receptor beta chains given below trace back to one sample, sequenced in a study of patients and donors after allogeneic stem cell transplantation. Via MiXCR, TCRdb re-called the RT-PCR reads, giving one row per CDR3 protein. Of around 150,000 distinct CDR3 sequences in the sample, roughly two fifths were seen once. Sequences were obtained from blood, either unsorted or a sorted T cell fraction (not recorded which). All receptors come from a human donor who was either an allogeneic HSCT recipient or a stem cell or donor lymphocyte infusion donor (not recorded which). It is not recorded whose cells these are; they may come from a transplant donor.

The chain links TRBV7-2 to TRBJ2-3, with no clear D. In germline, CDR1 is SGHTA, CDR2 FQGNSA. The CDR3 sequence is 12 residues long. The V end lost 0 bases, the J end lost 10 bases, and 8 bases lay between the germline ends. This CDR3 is CASSLASIPQYF. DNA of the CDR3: TGTGCCAGCAGCTTAGCTAGCATTCCGCAGTATTTT. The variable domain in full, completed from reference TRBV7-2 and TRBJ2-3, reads GAGVSQSPSNKVTEKGKDVELRCDPISGHTALYWYRQSLGQGLEFLIYFQGNSAPDKSGLPSDRFSAERTGGSVSTLTIQRTQQEDSAVYLCASSLASIPQYFGPGTRLTVL.

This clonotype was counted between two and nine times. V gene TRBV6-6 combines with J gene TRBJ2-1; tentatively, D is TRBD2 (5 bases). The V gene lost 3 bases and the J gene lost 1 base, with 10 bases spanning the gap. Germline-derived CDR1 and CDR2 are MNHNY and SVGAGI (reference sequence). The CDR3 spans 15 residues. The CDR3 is CASSYSGDSYNEQFF. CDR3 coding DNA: TGTGCCAGCAGTTATTCCGGGGATTCCTACAATGAGCAGTTCTTC.

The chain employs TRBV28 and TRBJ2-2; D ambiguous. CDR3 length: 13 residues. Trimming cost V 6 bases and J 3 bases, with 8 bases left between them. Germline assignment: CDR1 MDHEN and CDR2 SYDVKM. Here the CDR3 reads CASRQHDTGELFF. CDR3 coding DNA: TGTGCCAGCAGGCAGCACGACACCGGGGAGCTGTTTTTT.

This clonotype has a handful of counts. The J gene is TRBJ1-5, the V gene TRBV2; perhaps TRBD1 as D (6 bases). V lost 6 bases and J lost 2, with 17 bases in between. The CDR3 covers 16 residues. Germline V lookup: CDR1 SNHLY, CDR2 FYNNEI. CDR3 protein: CASSPDRFDRNQPQHF. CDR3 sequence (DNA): TGTGCCAGCAGCCCTGACAGGTTCGATCGCAATCAGCCCCAGCATTTT.

The CDR3 DNA is TGCGCCAGCAGCCAAGATTGGGTCACTAGCACAGATACGCAGTATTTT. It encodes CASSQDWVTSTDTQYF. V and J are TRBV4-3 and TRBJ2-3; D unresolved. Germline V gene lookup returns CDR1 LGHNA and CDR2 YSLEER. Trimming cost V 0 bases and J 0 bases, with 10 bases left between them. This CDR3 contains 16 residues.

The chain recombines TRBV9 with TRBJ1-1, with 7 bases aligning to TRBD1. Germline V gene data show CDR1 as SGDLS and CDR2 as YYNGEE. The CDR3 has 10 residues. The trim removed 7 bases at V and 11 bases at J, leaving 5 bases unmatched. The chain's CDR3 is CASGGQKAFF. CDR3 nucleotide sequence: TGTGCCAGCGGGGGACAGAAGGCTTTCTTT.

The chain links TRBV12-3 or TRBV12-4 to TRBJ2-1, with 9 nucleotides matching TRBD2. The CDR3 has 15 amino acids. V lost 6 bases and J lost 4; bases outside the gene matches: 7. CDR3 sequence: CASSLDSGGYNEQFF. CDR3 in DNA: TGTGCCAGCAGCCTCGATAGCGGGGGTTACAATGAGCAGTTCTTC.

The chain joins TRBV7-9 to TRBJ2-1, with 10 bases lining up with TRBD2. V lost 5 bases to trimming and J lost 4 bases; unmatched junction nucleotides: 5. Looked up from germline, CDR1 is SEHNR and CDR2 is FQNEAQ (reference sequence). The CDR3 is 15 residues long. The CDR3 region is CASSQTSGPYNEQFF. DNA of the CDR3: TGTGCCAGCAGCCAGACTAGCGGGCCATACAATGAGCAGTTCTTC.

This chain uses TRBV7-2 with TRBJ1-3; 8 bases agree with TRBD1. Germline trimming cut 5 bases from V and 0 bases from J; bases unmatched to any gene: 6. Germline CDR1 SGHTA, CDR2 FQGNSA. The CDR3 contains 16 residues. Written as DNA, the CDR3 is TGTGCCAGCAGCACCGGACAGGGAAACTCTGGAAACACCATATATTTT. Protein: CASSTGQGNSGNTIYF.

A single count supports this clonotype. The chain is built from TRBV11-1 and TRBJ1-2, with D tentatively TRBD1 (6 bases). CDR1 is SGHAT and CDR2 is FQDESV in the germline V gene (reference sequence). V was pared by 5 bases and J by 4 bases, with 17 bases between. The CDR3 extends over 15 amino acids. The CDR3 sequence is CASSPDRLASYGYTF. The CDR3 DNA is TGTGCCAGCAGCCCCGACAGGCTTGCTTCCTATGGCTACACCTTC.

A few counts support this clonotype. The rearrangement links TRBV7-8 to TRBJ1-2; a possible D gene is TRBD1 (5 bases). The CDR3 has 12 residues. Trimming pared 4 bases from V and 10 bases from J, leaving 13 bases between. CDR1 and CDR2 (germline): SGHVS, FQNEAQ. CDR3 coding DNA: TGTGCCAGCAGCTCCCATGGGGCCCACTACACCTTC. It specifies CASSSHGAHYTF.

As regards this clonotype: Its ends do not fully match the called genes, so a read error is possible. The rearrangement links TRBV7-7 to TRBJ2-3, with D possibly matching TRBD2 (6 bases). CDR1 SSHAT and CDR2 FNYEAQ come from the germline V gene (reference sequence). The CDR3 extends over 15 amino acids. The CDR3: CASSFSGGETDTQYF. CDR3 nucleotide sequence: TGTGCTAGCAGCTTTTCGGGCGGGGAGACAGATACGCAGTATTTT.

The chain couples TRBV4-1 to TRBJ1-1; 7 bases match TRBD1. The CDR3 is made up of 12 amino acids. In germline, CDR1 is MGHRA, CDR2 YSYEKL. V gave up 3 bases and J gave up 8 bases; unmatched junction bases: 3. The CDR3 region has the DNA TGCGCCAGCAGCCACCCGGGACAGGAAGCTTTCTTT. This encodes CASSHPGQEAFF.

The CDR3 region has the DNA TGTGCCAGCACCCTCCGCGGGCTTAATGAAAAACTGTTTTTT. Amino acids: CASTLRGLNEKLFF. This chain links TRBV12-3 or TRBV12-4 with TRBJ1-4; no clear D gene. This CDR3 has 14 residues. The V end was cut by 7 bases, the J end by 4 bases, with 13 bases between.

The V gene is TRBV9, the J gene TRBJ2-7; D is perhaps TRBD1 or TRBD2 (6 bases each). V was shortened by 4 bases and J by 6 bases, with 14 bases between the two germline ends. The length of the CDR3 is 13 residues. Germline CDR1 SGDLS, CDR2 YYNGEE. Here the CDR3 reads CASSLQGGGEQYF. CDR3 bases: TGTGCCAGCAGCCTACAGGGAGGTGGCGAGCAGTACTTC.

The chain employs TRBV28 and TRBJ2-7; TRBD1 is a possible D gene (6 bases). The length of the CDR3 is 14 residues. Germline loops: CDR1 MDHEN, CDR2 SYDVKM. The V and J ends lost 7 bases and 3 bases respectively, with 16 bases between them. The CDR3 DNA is TGTGCCAGCATCTTGAAGAGAGGGGGCTACGAGCAGTACTTC. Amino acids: CASILKRGGYEQYF.

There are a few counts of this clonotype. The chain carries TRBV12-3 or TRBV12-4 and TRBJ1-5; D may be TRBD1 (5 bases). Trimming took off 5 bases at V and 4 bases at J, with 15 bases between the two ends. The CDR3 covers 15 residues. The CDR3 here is CASSTTRQLNQPQHF. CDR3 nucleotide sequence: TGTGCCAGCAGTACGACAAGACAGTTAAATCAGCCCCAGCATTTT.

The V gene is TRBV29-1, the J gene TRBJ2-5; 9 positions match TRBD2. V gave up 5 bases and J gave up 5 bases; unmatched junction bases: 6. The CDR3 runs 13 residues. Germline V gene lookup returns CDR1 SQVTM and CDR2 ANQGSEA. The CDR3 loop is CSVWRGGAETQYF. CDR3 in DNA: TGCAGCGTTTGGCGGGGGGGCGCGGAGACCCAGTACTTC.

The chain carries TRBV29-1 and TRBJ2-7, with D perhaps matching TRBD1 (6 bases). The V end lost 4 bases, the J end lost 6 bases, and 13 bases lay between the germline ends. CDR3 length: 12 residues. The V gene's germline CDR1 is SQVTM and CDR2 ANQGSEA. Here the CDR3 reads CSVAVTGSEQYV. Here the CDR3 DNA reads TGCAGCGTTGCCGTGACAGGTTCCGAGCAGTACGTC.